The rows below give T cell receptor beta chains drawn from one sample of a study of blood T cells in healthy people across ages. TCRdb re-derived calls from the 5' RACE reads in MiXCR, one entry per CDR3 protein. The sample carries around 1,600,000 distinct CDR3 sequences, 35% to 45% recorded once. The sequencing sample was made of blood. The receptors were gathered from a woman between 18 and 29 years old in good health. The CDR3 runs from the conserved cysteine through the conserved F or W. Each record gives: D gene, J gene, clone size, V gene, CDR3 protein, CDR3 DNA. D genes are given only for firm matches. The size entry is marked missing in some rows and otherwise reads once, few, many or a size class.

. | TRBJ2-1 | . | TRBV4-2 | CASSHHRRGPEFF | TGTGCCAGCAGCCATCACCGAAGGGGCCCAGAGTTCTTC
TRBD2 | TRBJ2-1 | . | TRBV12-5 | CASGSGAGYNEQFF | TGTGCTAGTGGTTCCGGAGCGGGATACAATGAGCAGTTCTTC
. | TRBJ2-3 | few | TRBV4-1 | CASSQVTGTDTQYF | TGCGCCAGCAGCCAAGTTACAGGCACAGATACGCAGTATTTT
. | TRBJ2-4 | few | TRBV7-2 | CASSFAGLAKNIQYF | TGTGCCAGCAGCTTTGCGGGATTGGCCAAAAACATTCAGTACTTC
. | TRBJ1-4 | . | TRBV28 | CASHSNEKLFF | TGTGCCAGCCATTCCAATGAAAAACTGTTTTTT
. | TRBJ1-4 | few | TRBV7-2 | CASSLIASGARNEKLFF | TGTGCCAGCAGCTTAATTGCGTCGGGGGCTAGGAATGAAAAACTGTTTTTT
. | TRBJ2-3 | . | TRBV12-3/TRBV12-4 | CASSSPSGLGGSDTQYF | TGTGCCAGCAGTTCCCCAAGTGGGCTAGGGGGGTCAGATACGCAGTATTTT
. | TRBJ2-5 | . | TRBV10-3 | CAIKGSSQETQYF | TGTGCCATCAAAGGTAGTTCCCAAGAGACCCAGTACTTC
. | TRBJ2-7 | . | TRBV4-1 | CASSQDQGTSDYEQYF | TGCGCCAGCAGCCAAGATCAGGGGACATCGGACTACGAGCAGTACTTC
TRBD2 | TRBJ2-3 | many | TRBV6-5 | CASSYSGGSTDTQYF | TGTGCCAGCAGCTATAGCGGGGGTAGCACAGATACGCAGTATTTT
TRBD2 | TRBJ2-7 | few | TRBV20-1 | CSAPRTSGIPRTYEQYF | TGCAGTGCTCCTAGGACTAGCGGGATCCCCCGAACCTACGAGCAGTACTTC
. | TRBJ2-3 | . | TRBV20-1 | CSALGDRTDTQYF | TGCAGTGCTCTCGGGGACCGCACAGATACGCAGTATTTT
TRBD1 | TRBJ1-4 | . | TRBV7-2 | CASSVGQGAGEKLFF | TGTGCCAGCAGCGTGGGACAGGGGGCGGGTGAAAAACTGTTTTTT
. | TRBJ2-5 | . | TRBV27 | CASSFFGVGETQYF | TGTGCCAGCAGTTTTTTCGGGGTTGGAGAGACCCAGTACTTC
TRBD2 | TRBJ2-1 | few | TRBV12-5 | CASGNSGSNEQFF | TGTGCTAGTGGCAATAGCGGGAGTAATGAGCAGTTCTTC
. | TRBJ1-2 | . | TRBV7-9 | CASSLDGRGKANYGYTF | TGTGCCAGCAGCTTAGACGGCAGGGGAAAAGCTAACTATGGCTACACCTTC
TRBD1 | TRBJ2-5 | . | TRBV7-9 | CASSFRQGEQYF | TGTGCCAGCAGCTTCAGACAGGGTGAGCAGTACTTC
. | TRBJ1-2 | few | TRBV29-1 | CSVASSGYGYTF | TGCAGCGTTGCCTCGAGTGGCTATGGCTACACCTTC
TRBD1 | TRBJ2-5 | few | TRBV29-1 | CSVFGQEETQYF | TGCAGCGTTTTTGGACAGGAAGAGACCCAGTACTTC
. | TRBJ1-1 | few | TRBV29-1 | CSVDPLQGKGAFF | TGCAGCGTTGACCCACTACAGGGTAAGGGAGCTTTCTTT
TRBD1 | TRBJ2-1 | . | TRBV25-1 | CASSEGTEYNEQFF | TGTGCCAGCAGTGAGGGGACAGAATACAATGAGCAGTTCTTC
. | TRBJ2-1 | few | TRBV5-5 | CASSEITRGLGHEQFF | TGTGCCAGCAGCGAAATTACCAGGGGCCTCGGCCATGAGCAGTTCTTC
. | TRBJ2-5 | . | TRBV21-1 | CASSQTRYLDQETQYF | TGTGCCAGCAGCCAGACCCGGTACTTAGACCAAGAGACCCAGTACTTC
TRBD2 | TRBJ2-7 | . | TRBV6-1 | CATGRDLEQYF | TGTGCCACCGGGAGGGATCTCGAGCAGTACTTC
. | TRBJ2-5 | . | TRBV7-2 | CASSTHRDPERTQYF | TGTGCCAGCAGCACCCACCGGGACCCAGAACGGACCCAGTACTTC
. | TRBJ2-3 | . | TRBV4-3 | CAARDGITDTQYF | TGCGCCGCTCGCGACGGTATCACAGATACGCAGTATTTT
. | TRBJ2-5 | . | TRBV5-1 | CVSSLVGHERKETQYF | TGCGTCAGCAGCTTGGTTGGCCACGAACGCAAGGAGACCCAGTACTTC
. | TRBJ2-1 | . | TRBV21-1 | CASSTGTGRLAGVNEQFF | TGTGCCAGCAGCACTGGGACAGGGAGACTAGCGGGAGTCAATGAGCAGTTCTTC
. | TRBJ2-7 | . | TRBV7-9 | CACSSRYEQYF | TGTGCCTGCAGCTCTCGATACGAGCAGTACTTC
TRBD2 | TRBJ2-1 | . | TRBV29-1 | CSVNKRGSYNEQFF | TGCAGCGTTAATAAGCGGGGATCCTACAATGAGCAGTTCTTC
. | TRBJ2-3 | . | TRBV28 | CASSRLPSTDTQYF | TGTGCCAGCAGCAGGCTACCTAGCACAGATACGCAGTATTTT
TRBD2 | TRBJ2-1 | few | TRBV3-1 | CASSLILAGREQFF | TGTGCCAGCAGCCTTATACTAGCGGGGAGGGAGCAGTTCTTC
. | TRBJ1-4 | . | TRBV6-2/TRBV6-3 | CASTDPHEKLFF | TGTGCCAGCACGGATCCGCATGAAAAACTGTTTTTT
TRBD1 | TRBJ2-4 | few | TRBV6-6 | CASSYTRTGWDIQYF | TGTGCCAGCAGTTACACCCGGACAGGGTGGGACATTCAGTACTTC
. | TRBJ2-1 | few | TRBV7-9 | CAMGPANEQFF | TGTGCCATGGGGCCTGCAAATGAGCAGTTCTTC
TRBD1 | TRBJ1-4 | few | TRBV4-3 | CASSQDGETGTEKLFF | TGCGCCAGCAGCCAAGATGGGGAGACAGGGACTGAAAAACTGTTTTTT
. | TRBJ2-5 | few | TRBV12-3/TRBV12-4 | CASSLEGIQETQYF | TGTGCCAGCAGTTTGGAGGGGATCCAAGAGACCCAGTACTTC
. | TRBJ2-3 | . | TRBV5-1 | CASSLEGGPPSYTQYF | TGCGCCAGCAGCTTGGAGGGCGGACCCCCATCTTACACGCAGTATTTT
. | TRBJ1-1 | . | TRBV5-5 | CASNLGSRGTEAFF | TGTGCCAGCAACTTGGGGTCTAGGGGCACTGAAGCTTTCTTT
. | TRBJ2-5 | . | TRBV15 | CVTSTYREFETRYF | TGTGTCACCAGCACCTACAGGGAGTTTGAGACCCGGTACTTC
. | TRBJ2-4 | few | TRBV4-1 | CASSPFGSGLLAKNIQYF | TGCGCCAGCAGCCCGTTTGGGAGCGGGCTCTTAGCCAAAAACATTCAGTACTTC
TRBD1 | TRBJ2-1 | . | TRBV15 | CATSRRQGNEQFF | TGTGCCACCAGCAGAAGACAGGGGAATGAGCAGTTCTTC
. | TRBJ2-3 | few | TRBV20-1 | CSALSGTKQYF | TGCAGTGCTCTCTCCGGGACAAAGCAGTATTTT
. | TRBJ2-1 | few | TRBV20-1 | CSAYEGDEQFF | TGCAGTGCCTACGAGGGGGATGAGCAGTTCTTC
TRBD1 | TRBJ2-3 | . | TRBV10-1 | CAIIADKTGNTDTQYF | TGCGCCATCATCGCGGATAAGACAGGGAACACAGATACGCAGTATTTT
. | TRBJ2-2 | . | TRBV20-1 | CSAKLENTGELFF | TGCAGTGCTAAACTGGAGAACACCGGGGAGCTGTTTTTT
TRBD1 | TRBJ2-6 | . | TRBV7-2 | CASSLSATGTGANVLTF | TGTGCCAGCAGCTTATCCGCGACAGGGACTGGGGCCAACGTCCTGACTTTC
TRBD2 | TRBJ2-1 | few | TRBV5-5 | CASSSPPSGGGNEQFF | TGTGCCAGCAGCTCCCCCCCGAGCGGGGGGGGTAATGAGCAGTTCTTC
. | TRBJ1-1 | few | TRBV12-3/TRBV12-4 | CASTYPGRANTEAFF | TGTGCCAGCACCTACCCCGGACGGGCGAACACTGAAGCTTTCTTT
. | TRBJ2-2 | . | TRBV7-2 | CASTDKNTGELFF | TGTGCCAGTACCGACAAGAACACCGGGGAGCTGTTTTTT
TRBD2 | TRBJ2-5 | few | TRBV12-3/TRBV12-4 | CASSWGTSRETQYF | TGTGCCAGCAGTTGGGGGACTAGCCGAGAGACCCAGTACTTC
. | TRBJ2-7 | . | TRBV5-5 | CASNGQHYEQYF | TGTGCCAGCAACGGACAGCATTACGAGCAGTACTTC